This T cell receptor beta chain was identified during a study of regulatory T cells in long-lasting Graves disease. Broader study findings: Persistent disease was associated with favored TRBV28 usage and with favored use of TRBJ1-2 and TRBJ2-5. Persistent Graves' patients possessed reduced TCR diversity relative to recently diagnosed ones.

Germline CDR1 reads SGHTA; CDR2 reads FQGNSA. Trimming took 4 bases from V and 4 from J, leaving 10 bases between them. The CDR3 covers 13 residues. Relying on iRepertoire HTBI primers and Arm-PCR of CDR3 regions, the team built TCR beta libraries. TCRdb ran MiXCR on the multiplex PCR reads and lists one entry per CDR3 protein. The sample has hundreds of thousands of distinct CDR3 sequences; about 13% are singletons. This clonotype was detected only a few times. Its antigen is currently unknown. The time point here: newly diagnosed GD, antithyroid drugs for less than 3 months. The TCR library was made from RNA extracted from PBMCs. The patients included were those that came from an endocrinology department in Xi'an, China. In addition, the sample was reused for a study of T cells in Graves' hyperthyroidism and ophthalmopathy.

The material sequenced was peripheral blood mononuclear cells (PBMCs), taken at new diagnosis, from a patient treated with antithyroid drugs. The TCR sequence derives from a man aged 30 to 45 with Graves disease. The chain couples TRBV7-2 to TRBJ1-2; D perhaps matches TRBD1 (6 bases). As DNA, the CDR3 is TGTGCCAGCAGCTCGACAGGTCCCTATGGCTACACCTTC. This encodes CASSSTGPYGYTF.